The 11 T cell receptor beta chains reported below all come from one sample, sequenced in a study of blood T cell repertoires in COVID-19. Repertoires were generated with immunoSEQ multiplex PCR, while TCRdb's copy carries only in-frame clones and drops some. The profile covers about 200,000 clones, with roughly 85% appearing a single time and 2% to 3% taken by the ten largest. Sequencing was performed on peripheral blood. These receptors all stem from a woman aged 35 to 49 with active or convalescent COVID-19.

This chain uses TRBV6-5 with TRBJ2-7, with D maybe TRBD2 (6 bases). Germline values: CDR1 MNHEY, CDR2 SVGAGI. The CDR3 is made up of 12 amino acids. Trimming took off 7 bases at V and 2 bases at J, with 9 bases between the two ends. DNA of the CDR3: TGTGCCAGCAAGGAGGGCCCCTACGAGCAGTACTTC. Its protein product is CASKEGPYEQYF.

The rearrangement uses TRBV5-5 and TRBJ1-2; D is perhaps TRBD1 (6 bases). CDR3 length equals 13 residues. V was shortened by 2 bases and J by 3 bases, with 8 bases between the two germline ends. Germline-derived CDR1 and CDR2 are SGHKS and YYEKEE (reference sequence). The CDR3, as DNA: TGTGCCAGCAGCTTAAAGGGGGACTATGGCTACACCTTC. It specifies CASSLKGDYGYTF.

The rearrangement links TRBV6-5 to TRBJ2-5; 7 bases are shared with TRBD1. The ends lost 6 bases at V and 4 bases at J; junction bases unmatched: 8. There are 14 residues in the CDR3. Germline CDR1 reads MNHEY; CDR2 reads SVGAGI. CDR3 nucleotide sequence: TGTGCCAGCAGGGGGCCGACAGGGAGAGAGACCCAGTACTTC. It specifies CASRGPTGRETQYF.

V usage is TRBV27 and J usage is TRBJ1-4; 8 bases match TRBD1. Germline lookup yields CDR1 MNHEY and CDR2 SMNVEV (reference sequence). V shed 6 bases, J shed 7 bases, and the junction held 7 bases outside the gene matches. The CDR3 contains 14 residues. CDR3 DNA sequence: TGTGCCAGCAGGCCCAGGACAGGGCCTGAAAAACTGTTTTTT. It is translated as CASRPRTGPEKLFF. The full variable domain, completed using reference TRBV27 and TRBJ1-4, is EAQVTQNPRYLITVTGKKLTVTCSQNMNHEYMSWYRQDPGLGLRQIYYSMNVEVTDKGDVPEGYKVSRKEKRNFPLILESPSPNQTSLYFCASRPRTGPEKLFFGSGTQLSVL.

The rearrangement links TRBV10-3 to TRBJ2-2; 10 nucleotides line up with TRBD1. The CDR3 sequence is 17 residues long. Trimming took 4 bases from V and 1 from J; bases not matched to a gene: 6. Germline V gives CDR1 ENHRY, CDR2 SYGVKD. CDR3 DNA: TGTGCCATCAGTGGCCGCGGACAGGGGGTGAACACCGGGGAGCTGTTTTTT. Amino acid sequence: CAISGRGQGVNTGELFF.

This clone has only a few counts. The chain links TRBV2 to TRBJ2-1; perhaps TRBD2 as D (5 bases). The CDR3 is made up of 12 amino acids. V gave up 2 bases and J gave up 8 bases, with 7 bases separating them. Looked up from germline, CDR1 is SNHLY and CDR2 is FYNNEI. This CDR3 is CASSERGYEQFF. CDR3 in DNA: TGTGCCAGCAGTGAACGGGGATATGAGCAGTTCTTC.

V usage is TRBV24-1 and J usage is TRBJ2-7, with 8 bases aligning to TRBD1. Trimming removed 6 bases from V and 3 bases from J; junction bases left unmatched: 6. The CDR3 consists of 14 residues. Germline-derived CDR1 and CDR2 are KGHDR and SFDVKD. CDR3 amino acids: CATSSSGQVYEQYF. CDR3 DNA: TGTGCCACCAGTTCCTCGGGACAGGTCTACGAGCAGTACTTC.

This clone came up a few times. The same CDR3 is also encoded by other DNA sequences in this sample. This chain connects TRBV9 to TRBJ2-2, with 7 bases aligning to TRBD2. The V segment lost 2 bases and the J segment 3 bases; nucleotides outside the gene matches: 4. Germline CDR1 SGDLS, CDR2 YYNGEE. This CDR3 contains 15 residues. CDR3 coding DNA: TGTGCCAGCAGCGTCAGCCTAGCGGACACCGGGGAGCTGTTTTTT. Translated: CASSVSLADTGELFF.

The chain combines TRBV19 with TRBJ2-3, with 9 bases matching TRBD1. Germline-derived CDR1 and CDR2 are LNHDA and SQIVND (reference sequence). Trimming removed 8 bases from V and 2 bases from J; junction bases left unmatched: 8. The CDR3 loop spans 15 amino acids. CDR3 DNA sequence: TGTGCCAGTGGGATCGGGACAGGGTCCACAGATACGCAGTATTTT. Translation gives CASGIGTGSTDTQYF.

The CDR3 region has the DNA TGTGCCAGCAGCCACTTACTCGGGCGGTCAGGGGAGTCTGGAAACACCATATATTTT. Translation gives CASSHLLGRSGESGNTIYF. The rearrangement joins TRBV14 to TRBJ1-3, with D maybe TRBD1 (6 bases). Trimming shortened V by 3 bases and J by 1 base, and 22 bases separated the two germline ends. This CDR3 contains 19 residues. Germline CDR1 reads SGHDN; CDR2 reads FVKESK.

The J gene is TRBJ2-1, the V gene TRBV2, with TRBD2 matching over 13 bases. The CDR3 sequence is 16 residues long. Germline-derived CDR1 and CDR2 are SNHLY and FYNNEI. With V trimmed by 8 bases and J by 6 bases, 10 bases remained unmatched. The CDR3, as DNA: TGTGCCAGCTCCCAAAGACTAGCGGGGGGTGTCAATGAGCAGTTCTTC. Translation gives CASSQRLAGGVNEQFF.